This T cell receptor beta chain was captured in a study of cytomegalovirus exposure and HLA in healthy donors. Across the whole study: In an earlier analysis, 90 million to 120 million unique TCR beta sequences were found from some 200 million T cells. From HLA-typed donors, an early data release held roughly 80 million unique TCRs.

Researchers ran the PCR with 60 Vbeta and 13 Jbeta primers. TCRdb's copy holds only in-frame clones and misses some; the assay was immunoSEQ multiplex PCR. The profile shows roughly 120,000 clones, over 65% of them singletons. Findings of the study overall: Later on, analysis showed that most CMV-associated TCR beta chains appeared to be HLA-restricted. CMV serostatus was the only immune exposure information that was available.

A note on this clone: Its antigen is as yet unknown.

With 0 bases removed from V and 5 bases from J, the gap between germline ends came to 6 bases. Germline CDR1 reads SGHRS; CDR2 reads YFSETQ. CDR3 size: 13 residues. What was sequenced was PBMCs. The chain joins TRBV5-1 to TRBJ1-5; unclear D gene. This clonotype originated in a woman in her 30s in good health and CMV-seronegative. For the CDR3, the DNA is TGCGCCAGCAGCTTGGACAGAGATCAGCCCCAGCATTTT. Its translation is CASSLDRDQPQHF.